The 9 T cell receptor beta chains in this list originate from one sample, sequenced in a study of T cell changes during pregnancy in multiple sclerosis. This table comes from immunoSEQ multiplex PCR, and its TCRdb copy is limited to in-frame clones, with some not included. The data hold 75,000 to 80,000 clones, with 93% observed a single time. The material was peripheral blood, obtained in the second trimester of pregnancy. The receptor source for this set is a female donor in good health, enrolled as a control in a pregnancy study.

The V gene is TRBV5-6, the J gene TRBJ2-1, with D perhaps TRBD2 (7 bases). V was clipped by 6 bases and J by 5 bases, with 21 bases between them. Germline V gives CDR1 SGHDT, CDR2 YYEEEE. The CDR3 loop spans 16 amino acids. The CDR3: CASTPVGGALHNEQFF. The CDR3 DNA sequence: TGTGCCAGCACCCCGGTGGGGGGGGCCCTTCACAATGAGCAGTTCTTC.

The chain links TRBV7-3 to TRBJ2-7, with TRBD1 as a possible D gene (8 bases). V lost 3 bases, J lost 7 bases, and 13 bases lay in between. Germline-derived CDR1 and CDR2 are SGHTA and FQGTGA. CDR3 length: 13 residues. The DNA for the CDR3 is TGTGCCAGCAGCTTTAACAGGGGGGGGGAGCAGTACTTC. Amino acids: CASSFNRGGEQYF. The variable domain in full, with the rest retrieved from reference TRBV7-3 and TRBJ2-7, is GAGVSQTPSNKVTEKGKYVELRCDPISGHTALYWYRQSLGQGPEFLIYFQGTGAADDSGLPNDRFFAVRPEGSVSTLKIQRTERGDSAVYLCASSFNRGGEQYFGPGTRLTVT.

The V call is TRBV27, the J call TRBJ1-2; TRBD1 matches 7 bases. Trimming at V came to 4 bases and at J to 5 bases, leaving 7 bases not matched to a gene. The CDR3 runs 14 residues. Germline values: CDR1 MNHEY, CDR2 SMNVEV (reference sequence). This CDR3 is CASSYTGQDYGYTF. CDR3 sequence (DNA): TGTGCCAGCAGTTACACAGGACAGGATTATGGCTACACCTTC.

This chain joins TRBV7-2 and TRBJ2-3, with TRBD2 as a possible D gene (6 bases). V shed 1 base and J shed 4 bases, with 12 bases lying between them. This CDR3 is 15 amino acids long. The germline CDR1 and CDR2 sequences are SGHTA and FQGNSA. The CDR3 sequence is CASSLVGLTSDTQYF. DNA for the CDR3: TGTGCCAGCAGCTTAGTTGGACTAACCTCAGATACGCAGTATTTT. The whole variable domain, filled in from reference TRBV7-2 and TRBJ2-3, reads GAGVSQSPSNKVTEKGKDVELRCDPISGHTALYWYRQSLGQGLEFLIYFQGNSAPDKSGLPSDRFSAERTGGSVSTLTIQRTQQEDSAVYLCASSLVGLTSDTQYFGPGTRLTVL.

This rearrangement joins TRBV10-3 to TRBJ1-6, with D maybe TRBD1 (5 bases). Looked up from germline, CDR1 is ENHRY and CDR2 is SYGVKD. Trimming removed 3 bases from V and 0 bases from J, with 9 bases in between. This CDR3 region has 16 residues. CDR3 DNA: TGTGCCATCAGTGACCAGGGAAGCTCCTATAATTCACCCCTCCACTTT. Translation: CAISDQGSSYNSPLHF.

The rearrangement links TRBV12-5 to TRBJ2-7; D is possibly TRBD1 (5 bases). The CDR3 sequence is 11 residues long. The germline gives CDR1 LGHNT, CDR2 FRNRAP. Trimming took off 8 bases at V and 6 bases at J, with 11 bases between the two ends. As DNA, the CDR3 is TGTGCTAGTTCTTCAGGGCGCGAGCAGTACTTC. Its protein product is CASSSGREQYF.

The chain uses TRBV15 and TRBJ2-3; D may be TRBD2 (7 bases). The germline V and J ends were trimmed by 5 bases and 6 bases, with 24 bases remaining between them. Germline assignment: CDR1 LNHNV and CDR2 YYDKDF (reference sequence). This CDR3 has 17 residues. Here the CDR3 reads CATSPSYGGRGGDTQYF. CDR3 nucleotide sequence: TGTGCCACCAGCCCCAGCTACGGGGGGCGCGGGGGTGATACGCAGTATTTT.

This chain links TRBV4-2 with TRBJ2-5, with 15 nucleotides matching TRBD2. CDR1 is LGHNA and CDR2 is YNFKEQ in the germline V gene. This CDR3 is built from 15 residues. Trimming at V came to 4 bases and at J to 3 bases, leaving 0 bases not matched to a gene. The CDR3 DNA is TGTGCCAGCAGCCGGACTAGCGGGGGGGAAGAGACCCAGTACTTC. It is translated as CASSRTSGGEETQYF.

The chain has TRBV7-2 and TRBJ2-1; TRBD2 agrees at 14 bases. Germline V gives CDR1 SGHTA, CDR2 FQGNSA. The V and J ends lost 5 bases and 6 bases, in that order; junction bases with no gene match: 6. CDR3 length: 16 residues. In nucleotides, the CDR3 is TGTGCCAGCAGCCCCCTGGGACTAGCGGGGGTCAATGAGCAGTTCTTC. Amino acids: CASSPLGLAGVNEQFF.